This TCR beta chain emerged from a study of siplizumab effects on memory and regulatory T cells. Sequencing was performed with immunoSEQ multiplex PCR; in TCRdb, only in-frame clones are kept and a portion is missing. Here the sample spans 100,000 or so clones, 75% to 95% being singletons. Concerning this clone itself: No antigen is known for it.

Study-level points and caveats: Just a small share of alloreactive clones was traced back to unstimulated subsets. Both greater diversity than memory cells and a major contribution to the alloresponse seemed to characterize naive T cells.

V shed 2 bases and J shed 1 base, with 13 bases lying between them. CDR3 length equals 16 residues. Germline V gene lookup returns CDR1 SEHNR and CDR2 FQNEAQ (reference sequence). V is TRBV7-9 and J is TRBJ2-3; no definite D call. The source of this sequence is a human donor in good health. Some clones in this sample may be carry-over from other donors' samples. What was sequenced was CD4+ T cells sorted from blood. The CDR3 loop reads CASSLKGTRGTDTQYF. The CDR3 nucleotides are TGTGCCAGCAGCTTAAAGGGTACTCGGGGCACAGATACGCAGTATTTT.